The clone carrying this T cell receptor beta chain was recorded a few times. The sample belongs to a study of blood T cell repertoires in COVID-19. TCRdb's table, derived via immunoSEQ multiplex PCR, lists solely in-frame clones and lacks some. The sample contains approximately 160,000 clones, about four fifths of which appear only once. The sequencing sample was made of peripheral blood. This receptor was taken from a man aged 55 to 70 with active or convalescent COVID-19.

The DNA for the CDR3 is TGTGCCAGCAGCCTTTGGAGCGACCAAGAGACCCAGTACTTC. Encoded protein: CASSLWSDQETQYF. The chain carries TRBV3-1 (or the pseudogene TRBV3-2) and TRBJ2-5; D not resolved. CDR3 length: 14 residues. The V end lost 4 bases, the J end lost 0 bases, and 9 bases lay between the germline ends. Per the germline V gene, CDR1 is LGHDT and CDR2 is YNNKEL (reference sequence).